This record concerns one T cell receptor beta chain sequence. Its antigen is as yet unknown. This specimen comes from a study of cytomegalovirus exposure and HLA in healthy donors. Findings of the study overall: There were a few CMV-associated chains whose specificity for CMV antigens was confirmed in vitro. As immune exposure information, only CMV serostatus was available. A later analysis linked a missense DCLRE1C variant to TCR beta V- and J-gene trimming.

Trimming took off 4 bases at V and 3 bases at J, with 5 bases between the two ends. The germline V gene encodes CDR1 SGHRS and CDR2 YFSETQ. This CDR3 has 11 amino acids. PCR employed 60 Vbeta and 13 Jbeta primers. Original analysis: Around 10 million shared chains were among approximately 80 million unique TCR beta chains counted in a later analysis. The data were produced by immunoSEQ multiplex PCR, yet TCRdb's version contains in-frame clones alone and is incomplete. That table is the source of V, J and clone size, and D and trimming were worked out from the DNA. The table lists about 160,000 clones, around 80% of them singletons.

Sequenced: PBMCs. This clonotype was sampled from a woman in her thirties or forties in good health and CMV-seropositive. This chain uses TRBV5-1 with TRBJ2-7; D may be TRBD2 (5 bases). The CDR3 DNA is TGCGCCAGCAGCGACTACTACGAGCAGTACTTC. Its protein product is CASSDYYEQYF.